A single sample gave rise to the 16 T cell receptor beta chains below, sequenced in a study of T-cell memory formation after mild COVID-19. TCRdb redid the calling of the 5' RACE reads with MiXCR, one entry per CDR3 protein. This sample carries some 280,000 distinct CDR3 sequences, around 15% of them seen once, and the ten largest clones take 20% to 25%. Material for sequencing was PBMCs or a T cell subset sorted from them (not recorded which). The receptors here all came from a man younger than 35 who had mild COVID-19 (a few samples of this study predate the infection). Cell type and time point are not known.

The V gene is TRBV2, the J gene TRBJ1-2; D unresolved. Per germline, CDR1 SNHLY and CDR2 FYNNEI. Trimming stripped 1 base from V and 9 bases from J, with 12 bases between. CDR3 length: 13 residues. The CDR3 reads CASSEGTESSYTF. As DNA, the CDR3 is TGTGCCAGCAGTGAAGGGACGGAGAGTAGCTACACCTTC.

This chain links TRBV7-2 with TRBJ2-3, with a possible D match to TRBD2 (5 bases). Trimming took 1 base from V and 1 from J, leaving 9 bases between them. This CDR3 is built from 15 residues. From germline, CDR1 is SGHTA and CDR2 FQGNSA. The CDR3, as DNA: TGTGCCAGCAGCTTAGGGACTCCCCGCACAGATACGCAGTATTTT. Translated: CASSLGTPRTDTQYF.

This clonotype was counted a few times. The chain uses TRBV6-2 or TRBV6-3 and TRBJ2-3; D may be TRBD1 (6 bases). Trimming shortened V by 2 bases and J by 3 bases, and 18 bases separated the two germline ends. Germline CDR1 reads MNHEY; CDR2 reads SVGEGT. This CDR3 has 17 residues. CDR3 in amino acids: CASSYTLGQIGTDTQYF. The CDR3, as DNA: TGTGCCAGCAGTTACACCCTAGGACAGATTGGAACAGATACGCAGTATTTT.

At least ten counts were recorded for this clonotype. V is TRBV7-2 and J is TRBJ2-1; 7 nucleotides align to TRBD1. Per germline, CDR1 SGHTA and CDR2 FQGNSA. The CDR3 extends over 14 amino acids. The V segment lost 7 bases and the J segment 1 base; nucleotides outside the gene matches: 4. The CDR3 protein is CASTEQGSYNEQFF. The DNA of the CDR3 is TGTGCCAGCACCGAACAGGGGTCCTACAATGAGCAGTTCTTC.

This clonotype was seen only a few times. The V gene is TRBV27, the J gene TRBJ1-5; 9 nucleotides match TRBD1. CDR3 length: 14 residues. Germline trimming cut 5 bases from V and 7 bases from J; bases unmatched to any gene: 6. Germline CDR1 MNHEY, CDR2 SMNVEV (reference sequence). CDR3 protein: CASSPQGAGQPQHF. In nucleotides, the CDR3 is TGTGCCAGCAGTCCACAGGGGGCCGGGCAGCCCCAGCATTTT.

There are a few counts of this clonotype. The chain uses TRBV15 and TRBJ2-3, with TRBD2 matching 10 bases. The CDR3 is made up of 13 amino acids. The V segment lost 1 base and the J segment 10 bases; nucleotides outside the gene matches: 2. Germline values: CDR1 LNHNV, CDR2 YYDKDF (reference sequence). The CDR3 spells CATSRVAGGAQYF. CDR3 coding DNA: TGTGCCACCAGCAGAGTAGCGGGGGGAGCGCAGTATTTT.

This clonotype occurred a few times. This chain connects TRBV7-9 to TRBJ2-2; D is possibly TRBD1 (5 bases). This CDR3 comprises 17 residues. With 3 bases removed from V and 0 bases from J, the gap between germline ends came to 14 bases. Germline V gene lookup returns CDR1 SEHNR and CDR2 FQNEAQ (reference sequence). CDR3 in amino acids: CASSFPTAQANTGELFF. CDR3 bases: TGTGCCAGCAGCTTCCCTACGGCACAGGCGAACACCGGGGAGCTGTTTTTT.

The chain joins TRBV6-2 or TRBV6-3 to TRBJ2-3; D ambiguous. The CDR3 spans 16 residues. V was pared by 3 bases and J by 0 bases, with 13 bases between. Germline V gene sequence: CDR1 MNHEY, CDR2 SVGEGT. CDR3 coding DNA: TGTGCCAGCAGTTATCATCTAGGAACTAGCACAGATACGCAGTATTTT. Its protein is CASSYHLGTSTDTQYF.

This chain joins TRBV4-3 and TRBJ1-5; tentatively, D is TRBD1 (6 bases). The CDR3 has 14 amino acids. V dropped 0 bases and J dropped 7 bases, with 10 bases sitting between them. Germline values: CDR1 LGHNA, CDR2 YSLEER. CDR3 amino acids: CASSQETGRQPQHF. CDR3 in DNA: TGCGCCAGCAGCCAAGAAACAGGGAGACAGCCCCAGCATTTT.

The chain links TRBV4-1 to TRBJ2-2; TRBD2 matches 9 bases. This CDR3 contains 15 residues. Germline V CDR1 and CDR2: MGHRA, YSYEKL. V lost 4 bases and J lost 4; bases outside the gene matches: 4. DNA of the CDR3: TGCGCCAGCAGCCCGCGGGGGGGATTCACCGGGGAGCTGTTTTTT. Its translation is CASSPRGGFTGELFF.

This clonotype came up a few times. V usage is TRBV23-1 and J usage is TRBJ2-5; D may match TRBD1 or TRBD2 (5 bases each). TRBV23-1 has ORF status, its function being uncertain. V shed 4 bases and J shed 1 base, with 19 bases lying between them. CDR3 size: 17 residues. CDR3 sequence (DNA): TGCGCCAGCAGTCCGAAGGGACGGAAAAGTTTCCAAGAGACCCAGTACTTC. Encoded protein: CASSPKGRKSFQETQYF.

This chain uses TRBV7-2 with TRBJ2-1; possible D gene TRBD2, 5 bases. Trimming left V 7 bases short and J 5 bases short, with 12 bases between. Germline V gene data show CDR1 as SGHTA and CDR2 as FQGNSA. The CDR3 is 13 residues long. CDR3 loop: CASTIPGNNEQFF. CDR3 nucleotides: TGTGCCAGCACCATACCGGGAAACAATGAGCAGTTCTTC.

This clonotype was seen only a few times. Here the CDR3 reads CASSLRQRDRTYNEQFF. CDR3 in DNA: TGTGCCAGCAGCTTAAGACAGAGGGACAGGACCTACAATGAGCAGTTCTTC. This chain connects TRBV7-2 to TRBJ2-1; 8 nucleotides match TRBD1. Germline CDR1 and CDR2: SGHTA and FQGNSA. Trimming cost V 2 bases and J 2 bases; bases outside gene matches: 8. This CDR3 comprises 17 residues.

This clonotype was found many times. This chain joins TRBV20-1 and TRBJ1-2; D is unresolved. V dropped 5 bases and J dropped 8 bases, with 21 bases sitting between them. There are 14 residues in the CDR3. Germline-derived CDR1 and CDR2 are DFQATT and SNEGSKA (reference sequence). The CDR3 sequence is CSARETGSLEGYTF. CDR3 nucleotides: TGCAGTGCTCGCGAGACTGGGAGTCTAGAGGGCTACACCTTC.

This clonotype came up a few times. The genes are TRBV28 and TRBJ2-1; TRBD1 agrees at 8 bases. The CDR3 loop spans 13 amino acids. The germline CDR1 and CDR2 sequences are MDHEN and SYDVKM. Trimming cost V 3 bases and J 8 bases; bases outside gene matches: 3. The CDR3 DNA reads TGTGCCAGCAGTTTTCAGGGGGCTGATGAGCAGTTCTTC. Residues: CASSFQGADEQFF.

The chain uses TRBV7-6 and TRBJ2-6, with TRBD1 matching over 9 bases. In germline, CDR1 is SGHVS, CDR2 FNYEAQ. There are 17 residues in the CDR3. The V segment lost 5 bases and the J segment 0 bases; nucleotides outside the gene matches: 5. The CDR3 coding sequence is TGTGCCAGCAGCGGAAGGGACAGGGTCTCTGGGGCCAACGTCCTGACTTTC. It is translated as CASSGRDRVSGANVLTF.